This T cell receptor beta chain emerged from a study of control samples from healthy donors and cancer patients. Assay used: immunoSEQ multiplex PCR; TCRdb lists only in-frame clones, some missing. Of around 130,000 clones listed, about 83% are singletons. Sample: blood. This clonotype was sampled from a man aged 30 to 39 in good health.

The CDR3 nucleotides read TGTGCCTGGAGTGGGTCTGGCTCCTATAATTCACCCCTCCACTTT. Its translation: CAWSGSGSYNSPLHF. This chain uses TRBV30 with TRBJ1-6; D is unresolved. The V gene lost 1 base and the J gene lost 0 bases, with 7 bases spanning the gap. Germline V gives CDR1 GTSNPN, CDR2 SVGIG (reference sequence). The CDR3 length is 15 residues.